This entry is about one T cell receptor (beta chain). Its matching antigen is unknown. This record comes from a study of identifying expanded T cells in peripheral blood. Study conclusions and caveats: Technical replicates showed around 1.2 changed clones; approximately 2 weeks about 16.4; four weeks 19.

V lost 5 bases to trimming and J lost 3 bases, with 12 bases between them. CDR1 SGHAT and CDR2 FQNNGV come from the germline V gene. The CDR3 is 14 residues long. The method was immunoSEQ multiplex PCR; TCRdb's version includes in-frame clones alone and lacks a portion of them. The table lists some 70,000 clones, roughly 90% of them singletons, with around 3% in the top ten. The receptor's source is a person between 18 and 69 years old in good health. Sequencing used blood. The chain is built from TRBV11-2 and TRBJ2-3; possibly TRBD1 or TRBD2 for D (5 bases each). The CDR3 region is CASSPRGPTDTQYF. In nucleotides, the CDR3 is TGTGCCAGCAGCCCCCGGGGACCTACAGATACGCAGTATTTT.